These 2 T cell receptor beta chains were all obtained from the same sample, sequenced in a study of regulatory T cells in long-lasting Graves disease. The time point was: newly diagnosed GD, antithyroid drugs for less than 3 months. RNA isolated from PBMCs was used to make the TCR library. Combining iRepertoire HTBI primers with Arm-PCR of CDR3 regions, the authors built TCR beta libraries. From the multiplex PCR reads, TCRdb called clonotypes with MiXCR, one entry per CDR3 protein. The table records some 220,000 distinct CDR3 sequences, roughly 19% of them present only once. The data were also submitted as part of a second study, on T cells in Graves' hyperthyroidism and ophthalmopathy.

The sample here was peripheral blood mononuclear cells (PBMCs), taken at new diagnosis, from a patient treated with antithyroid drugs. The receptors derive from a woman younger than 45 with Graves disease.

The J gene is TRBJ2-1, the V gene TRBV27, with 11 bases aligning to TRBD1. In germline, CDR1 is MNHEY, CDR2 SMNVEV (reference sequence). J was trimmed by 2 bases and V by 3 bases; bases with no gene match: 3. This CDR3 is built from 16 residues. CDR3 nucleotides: TGTGCCAGCAGTTTTAGGACAGGGGGCACCTACAATGAGCAGTTCTTC. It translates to CASSFRTGGTYNEQFF.

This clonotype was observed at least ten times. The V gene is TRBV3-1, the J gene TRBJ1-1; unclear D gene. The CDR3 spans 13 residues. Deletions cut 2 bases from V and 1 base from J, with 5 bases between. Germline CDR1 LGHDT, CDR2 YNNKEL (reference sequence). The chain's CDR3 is CASSQQQNTEAFF. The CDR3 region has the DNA TGTGCCAGCAGCCAACAACAGAACACTGAAGCTTTCTTT.